This T cell receptor beta chain was recovered during a study of tumor-infiltrating lymphocytes in primary liver carcinoma. Study-level background: Sample counts of productive TCRbeta reads spanned roughly 3.5 to 7.5 million; these counts were similar across tissue types. General study points: No more than about 8-24% of top clones could be seen in all five tumor regions. In tumor-adjacent and tumor-blood pairs, overlap was lower than in tumor region pairs.

Making TCR beta cDNA involved around 500 ng total RNA and a constant-region primer. Construction of TCR beta libraries relied on three successive nested multiplex PCR rounds employing slightly modified ARM-PCR. The first two PCR rounds, roughly 9 cycles each, used TRBV1-TRBV30 forward primers and a C-beta reverse primer. TCRdb itself ran the multiplex PCR reads through MiXCR, one entry per CDR3 protein. The sample includes 95,000 to 150,000 distinct CDR3 sequences, 60% to 70% of them seen just once. Extraction of RNA together with DNA used about 17-31 mg of unsorted bulk tissue. Chronic HBV infection was present, with no prior treatment. The CDR3 spans 14 residues. Germline V gene sequence: CDR1 WSHSY, CDR2 SAAADI. The germline V and J ends were trimmed by 6 bases and 0 bases, with 11 bases remaining between them. With regard to this clonotype: The antigen remains unidentified. This may stem from a read error, because a much larger clone lies one nucleotide away.

The chain uses TRBV10-2 and TRBJ1-2, with D possibly TRBD1 on 5 matching bases. The sequence derives from a woman aged 55-70 years with primary liver carcinoma and hepatitis B virus infection. What was sequenced was liver tumor tissue from sampling region 1. Indicated subset: tumor region T1, superior pole. The CDR3 loop reads CASSRGGTNYGYTF. In DNA form, the CDR3 reads TGCGCCAGCAGCCGGGGCGGCACTAACTATGGCTACACCTTC.